A selection of T cell receptor beta chains follows, all from one sample in a study of blood T cell repertoires in COVID-19. Profiled with immunoSEQ multiplex PCR; TCRdb holds only in-frame clones, not every one. Of 200,000 to 250,000 clones in the sample, approximately 83% were seen once. Source material: PBMCs or T cells enriched from blood (not recorded which). The receptors stem from a woman aged 40 to 55 who had been exposed to COVID-19. The CDR3 runs from the conserved cysteine through the conserved F or W. The D gene is left open where the match is weak.

j_call,v_call,d_call,cdr3_aa
TRBJ1-1,TRBV5-1,TRBD1,CASSTGTGRMNTEAFF
TRBJ1-1,TRBV11-2,-,CASSPDRGATEAFF
TRBJ1-6,TRBV19,TRBD1,CATAPGQGTSPLHF
TRBJ2-2,TRBV5-1,TRBD2,CASSARLAANTGELFF
TRBJ2-2,TRBV27,-,CASSLRRNTGELFF
TRBJ2-3,TRBV9,TRBD2,CASSDLGGGAVDTQYF
TRBJ2-7,TRBV19,-,CASSTQLHSYEQYF
TRBJ2-3,TRBV7-2,-,CASSSTRGARDTQYF
TRBJ2-2,TRBV11-2,-,CASSLGWSTGELFF
TRBJ1-1,TRBV7-9,TRBD1,CASSHPRDRGVDTEAFF
TRBJ2-3,TRBV28,-,CASSFQGPTDTQYF
TRBJ1-1,TRBV5-1,-,CASSWPQAQNTEAFF
TRBJ2-5,TRBV4-2,TRBD2,CASSQEGGRGEETQYF
TRBJ1-6,TRBV19,-,CASSIPGTGGSPLHF
TRBJ1-2,TRBV5-4,-,CASSWGGPLASYGYTF
TRBJ2-3,TRBV7-2,-,CASSSLAPSMDTQYF